These T cell receptor beta chains were read from a single sample in a study of T cell responses to AZD1222 COVID-19 vaccine. Clones were sequenced by immunoSEQ multiplex PCR, and TCRdb holds only the in-frame ones, with some missing. The sample lists about 120,000 clones; around 90% were seen once. Here the sequenced sample was peripheral blood, taken on day 0 of MenACWY control vaccination. Receptors were obtained from an adult in good health. CDR3s include the opening cysteine and the closing phenylalanine or tryptophan. A D gene is named only where the DNA matches it firmly. Not every row has a clone size; where given, it reads once, few, many or a size class.

D | size | J | V | DNA | CDR3
NA | NA | TRBJ2-3 | TRBV5-1 | TGCGCCAGCAGCCCGGACAGCACAGATACGCAGTATTTT | CASSPDSTDTQYF
NA | NA | TRBJ2-3 | TRBV6-4 | TGTGCCAGCAGTGAAACCGGGGGCACAGATACGCAGTATTTT | CASSETGGTDTQYF
TRBD1 | NA | TRBJ1-1 | TRBV4-1 | TGCGCCAGCAGCCAACAACAGGGGCTAGACACTGAAGCTTTCTTT | CASSQQQGLDTEAFF
TRBD2 | NA | TRBJ2-3 | TRBV28 | TGTGCCAGCACGCCGGGCGGACTAGCGGTACTTTTCACAGATACGCAGTATTTT | CASTPGGLAVLFTDTQYF
NA | NA | TRBJ2-3 | TRBV21-1 | TGTGCCAGCAGCAAAGTAGCAGCTAGCGAGAATGGAGATACGCAGTATTTT | CASSKVAASENGDTQYF
NA | once | TRBJ2-5 | TRBV27 | TGTGCCAGCAGTTTAAGACAGCAAGAGACCCAGTACTTC | CASSLRQQETQYF
NA | NA | TRBJ2-2 | TRBV30 | TGTGCCTGGAGTGTAGGTTGGACCGGGGAGCTGTTTTTT | CAWSVGWTGELFF
NA | once | TRBJ2-5 | TRBV10-3 | TGTGCCATCAGTCCGACAGCCTCCCGGGAGACCCAGTACTTC | CAISPTASRETQYF
TRBD2 | NA | TRBJ2-7 | TRBV7-7 | TGTGCCAGCAGTTCCGGGACTAGCGGGCAGCAGTACTTC | CASSSGTSGQQYF
NA | NA | TRBJ2-3 | TRBV5-1 | TGCGCCAGCAGCTTGGTTTCCGCTAGCACAGATACGCAGTATTTT | CASSLVSASTDTQYF
NA | NA | TRBJ1-1 | TRBV7-3 | TGTGCCAGCAGCTACGACCCGGGCTCAGCTTTCTTT | CASSYDPGSAFF
NA | NA | TRBJ1-5 | TRBV28 | TGTGCCAGCAGTCCCCATGGCGGGGATAGCAATCAGCCCCAGCATTTT | CASSPHGGDSNQPQHF
NA | once | TRBJ2-1 | TRBV7-2 | TGTGCCAGCAGCTTATTTTTGGGCGACCAGAATGAGCAGTTCTTC | CASSLFLGDQNEQFF
TRBD1 | once | TRBJ2-1 | TRBV10-3 | TGTGCCATAACAGGGGAACCCTACAATGAGCAGTTCTTC | CAITGEPYNEQFF
TRBD1 | NA | TRBJ2-7 | TRBV2 | TGTGCCAGCAGTTCACAGGGGTACGAGCAGTACTTC | CASSSQGYEQYF
NA | NA | TRBJ1-4 | TRBV30 | TGTGCCTGGAAAGGTCCGGGGAGTGAAAAACTGTTTTTT | CAWKGPGSEKLFF
NA | NA | TRBJ2-7 | TRBV14 | TGTGCCAGCAGCCAAATCCGGGGTTGGGAGCAGTACTTC | CASSQIRGWEQYF
NA | NA | TRBJ2-1 | TRBV5-1 | TGCGCCAGCAGCGAAAGACAGGCAAGCTCCTACAATGAGCAGTTCTTC | CASSERQASSYNEQFF
NA | NA | TRBJ1-3 | TRBV7-9 | TGTGCCAGCAGCCTTCAGGCGTCGGGGGGAAACACCATATATTTT | CASSLQASGGNTIYF
TRBD1 | NA | TRBJ1-1 | TRBV19 | TGTGCCAGTAGTATGAGAAGGGGACAGGCCATGAACACTGAAGCTTTCTTT | CASSMRRGQAMNTEAFF
TRBD2 | NA | TRBJ2-7 | TRBV28 | TGTGCCAGCGGAGCGGGACTACCCTACGAGCAGTACTTC | CASGAGLPYEQYF
TRBD2 | NA | TRBJ2-1 | TRBV18 | TGTGCCAGCTCACCCAGGCCCGCGGGAGATCTATCCAATGAGCAGTTCTTC | CASSPRPAGDLSNEQFF
NA | NA | TRBJ1-1 | TRBV24-1 | TGTGCCACCAGTGATAGACCGGGGACTGAAGCTTTCTTT | CATSDRPGTEAFF
TRBD1 | NA | TRBJ1-2 | TRBV7-9 | TGTGCCAGCAGCCCCACGACAGGGAGAGACTATGGCTACACCTTC | CASSPTTGRDYGYTF
TRBD2 | NA | TRBJ2-2 | TRBV15 | TGTGCCACCAGCAGACTAGCGGGAGCGAGCGGGGAGCTGTTTTTT | CATSRLAGASGELFF
NA | NA | TRBJ2-7 | TRBV3-1/TRBV3-2 | TGTGCCAGCAGCCGGGTAACCTACGAGCAGTACTTC | CASSRVTYEQYF
NA | NA | TRBJ1-5 | TRBV6-2/TRBV6-3 | TGTGCCAGCAGTTACTCGGGGAGGGGCAATCAGCCCCAGCATTTT | CASSYSGRGNQPQHF
NA | NA | TRBJ1-4 | TRBV19 | TGTGCCAGTAGTATCCTCAGTGGTGGTGAAAAACTGTTTTTT | CASSILSGGEKLFF
NA | NA | TRBJ1-6 | TRBV5-6 | TGTGCCACCGGGCTTGGGGGTGGGAATTCACCCCTCCACTTT | CATGLGGGNSPLHF
NA | NA | TRBJ2-1 | TRBV7-3 | TGTGCCAGCAGTCGAGGGGATTACAATGAGCAGTTCTTC | CASSRGDYNEQFF
NA | NA | TRBJ1-2 | TRBV29-1 | TGCAGCACCTCTCCGGGCTACACCTTC | CSTSPGYTF
NA | NA | TRBJ2-5 | TRBV5-1 | TGCGCCAGCAGCTCACAGGGACAAGAGACCCAGTACTTC | CASSSQGQETQYF
NA | NA | TRBJ1-5 | TRBV19 | TGTGCCAGTAGTATAGAGGCGGGTCGCAATCAGCCCCAGCATTTT | CASSIEAGRNQPQHF
NA | NA | TRBJ1-5 | TRBV6-4 | TGTGCCAGCGGGTGGGCCCGGGGCAATCAGCCCCAGCATTTT | CASGWARGNQPQHF
NA | NA | TRBJ1-5 | TRBV9 | TGTGCCAGCAGCGTAGGCGCTAGCAATCAGCCCCAGCATTTT | CASSVGASNQPQHF
NA | NA | TRBJ2-2 | TRBV7-8 | TGTGCCAGCAGCTTATCTGGGGTTACCGGGGAGCTGTTTTTT | CASSLSGVTGELFF
TRBD1 | NA | TRBJ1-5 | TRBV19 | TGTGCCAGTAGTAACACAGGGGCGGGCAATCAGCCCCAGCATTTT | CASSNTGAGNQPQHF
NA | NA | TRBJ2-5 | TRBV9 | TGTGCCAGCAGCGGGGGAGGATGGCAAGAGACCCAGTACTTC | CASSGGGWQETQYF
TRBD2 | few | TRBJ2-1 | TRBV20-1 | TGCAGTGCTAGTTCCTTTAGCGGGAGCTCCTACAATGAGCAGTTCTTC | CSASSFSGSSYNEQFF
NA | NA | TRBJ1-5 | TRBV28 | TGTGCCAGCATCCAGCGAAATCAGCCCCAGCATTTT | CASIQRNQPQHF
NA | NA | TRBJ2-7 | TRBV4-1 | TGCGCCAGCAGCCAAGGACTCGCCTCCTACGAGCAGTACTTC | CASSQGLASYEQYF
TRBD2 | NA | TRBJ2-3 | TRBV4-1 | TGCGCCAGCAGCGACCCCGGGAGGGCCATCACAGATACGCAGTATTTT | CASSDPGRAITDTQYF
NA | NA | TRBJ1-5 | TRBV30 | TGTGCCTGGAGTAATACGGACGGAGAGGGGCCCCAGCATTTT | CAWSNTDGEGPQHF
NA | NA | TRBJ2-7 | TRBV11-2 | TGTGCCAGCAGCTTAGATGAGGGGCAGGGGAAACCCTACGAGCAGTACTTC | CASSLDEGQGKPYEQYF
NA | NA | TRBJ1-3 | TRBV18 | TGTGCCAGCTCACCGTACAGGTCTGGAAACACCATATATTTT | CASSPYRSGNTIYF